Below, 22 T cell receptor beta chains from the same sample are listed, as sequenced in a study of PD-1 blockade in classical Hodgkin lymphoma. Sequenced by immunoSEQ multiplex PCR; TCRdb stores in-frame clones only, minus some. The table lists approximately 90,000 clones, 65% to 85% of them singletons. Time point of the sample: cycle 4 day 1 (C4D1), after around six weeks of nivolumab. Each of the patients experienced relapse following autologous stem cell transplantation, and their brentuximab vedotin exposure differed. The sequencing here drew on peripheral blood mononuclear cells (PBMCs), taken before the fourth cycle of nivolumab. Receptors were obtained from a human donor with classical Hodgkin lymphoma.

In nucleotides, the CDR3 is TGTGCCAGCAGCCATTACAAACAGGTACACACAGATACGCAGTATTTT. The encoded protein is CASSHYKQVHTDTQYF. V gene TRBV11-3 combines with J gene TRBJ2-3; possibly TRBD1 for D (5 bases). This CDR3 has 16 residues. The germline V and J ends were trimmed by 5 bases and 2 bases, with 17 bases remaining between them. CDR1 SGHNT and CDR2 YENEEA come from the germline V gene.

This chain links TRBV5-4 with TRBJ2-7, with D possibly TRBD2 on 6 matching bases. Germline V gene data show CDR1 as SGHNT and CDR2 as YYREEE (reference sequence). The CDR3 totals 15 residues. Trimming removed 2 bases from V and 0 bases from J, with 12 bases in between. The CDR3 reads CASSFEGLNSYEQYF. In nucleotides, the CDR3 is TGTGCCAGCAGCTTTGAGGGACTCAACTCCTACGAGCAGTACTTC.

In the case of this clone: Other DNA sequences in the same sample also yield this CDR3. The chain combines TRBV7-6 with TRBJ2-7; TRBD2 matches 10 bases. Germline V lookup: CDR1 SGHVS, CDR2 FNYEAQ. Losses at the gene ends were 5 bases for V and 0 bases for J; bases not matched to a gene: 7. The CDR3 is made up of 16 amino acids. CDR3 loop: CASSRLAGGLSYEQYF. The CDR3 DNA reads as TGTGCCAGCAGCCGGTTAGCGGGAGGCCTCTCCTACGAGCAGTACTTC.

As DNA, the CDR3 is TGTGCCAGCAGCTTAGGGGTTTTGGGGCGGAGGGCCAACGTCCTGACTTTC. Translation gives CASSLGVLGRRANVLTF. The chain combines TRBV11-2 with TRBJ2-6; possibly TRBD1 for D (5 bases). The CDR3 runs 17 residues. Deletions cut 1 base from V and 5 bases from J, with 15 bases between. Germline V gene data show CDR1 as SGHAT and CDR2 as FQNNGV.

The chain is built from TRBV12-2 and TRBJ2-5; no check of the table's D call, TRBD1, against the DNA was made. The last part of the DNA fits TRBJ2-7 better; the J call may be wrong. TRBV12-2 is a pseudogene segment. The CDR3 contains 15 residues. CDR3 DNA sequence: TGTGCAAGTCGTTTTACTGGGACAGGGGTTTACGAGCAGTACTTC. Its protein is CASRFTGTGVYEQYF.

The J gene is TRBJ2-1, the V gene TRBV7-2; the D gene is possibly TRBD1 (6 bases). Germline CDR1 is SGHTA and CDR2 is FQGNSA. The V end was cut by 3 bases, the J end by 10 bases, with 16 bases between. This CDR3 comprises 14 residues. The CDR3 protein is CASSFVEVQGEQFF. The CDR3 DNA follows: TGTGCCAGCAGCTTCGTGGAGGTCCAGGGGGAGCAGTTCTTC.

The chain has TRBV7-2 and TRBJ1-2; no firm D call. There are 12 residues in the CDR3. Germline lookup yields CDR1 SGHTA and CDR2 FQGNSA. V lost 4 bases, J lost 6 bases, and 9 bases lay in between. The CDR3 reads CASSSTGDGYTF. The DNA of the CDR3 is TGTGCCAGCAGCTCAACCGGGGATGGCTACACCTTC.

The gene calls are TRBV30 and TRBJ2-7, with 8 positions matching TRBD1. Losses at the gene ends were 0 bases for V and 1 base for J; bases not matched to a gene: 5. Germline V gene sequence: CDR1 GTSNPN, CDR2 SVGIG (reference sequence). This CDR3 region has 15 residues. The CDR3 DNA reads TGTGCCTGGAGTGTTGGACAGGGCTTTTCCTACGAGCAGTACTTC. It encodes CAWSVGQGFSYEQYF.

The chain couples TRBV29-1 to TRBJ1-2; D gene ambiguous. The CDR3 covers 14 residues. Trimming stripped 3 bases from V and 3 bases from J, with 14 bases between. Germline CDR1 is SQVTM and CDR2 is ANQGSEA. The CDR3 region has the DNA TGCAGCGTTGAGATAGGGTATGGATACTATGGCTACACCTTC. Encoded protein: CSVEIGYGYYGYTF. The entire variable domain, with the rest obtained from reference TRBV29-1 and TRBJ1-2, is as follows: SAVISQKPSRDICQRGTSLTIQCQVDSQVTMMFWYRQQPGQSLTLIATANQGSEATYESGFVIDKFPISRPNLTFSTLTVSNMSPEDSSIYLCSVEIGYGYYGYTFGSGTRLTVV.

V and J are TRBV6-1 and TRBJ1-5, with TRBD1 identical over 9 bases. The CDR3 extends over 14 amino acids. The germline V gene encodes CDR1 MNHNS and CDR2 SASEGT. V was pared by 9 bases and J by 4 bases, with 7 bases of the junction left unmatched. CDR3 nucleotides: TGTGCCAGTTCCTGGGACAGGGATAATCAGCCCCAGCATTTT. Amino acids: CASSWDRDNQPQHF.

The gene calls are TRBV6-5 and TRBJ2-7, with D possibly TRBD2 on 5 matching bases. V was clipped by 8 bases and J by 0 bases, with 11 bases between them. This CDR3 contains 13 residues. Per the germline V gene, CDR1 is MNHEY and CDR2 is SVGAGI. Here the CDR3 DNA reads TGTGCCAGCGGTACGGGGAACTCCTACGAGCAGTACTTC. Translation gives CASGTGNSYEQYF.

The rearrangement links TRBV27 to TRBJ2-5, with 7 positions matching TRBD2. This CDR3 spans 17 amino acids. CDR1 and CDR2 from the germline V gene are MNHEY and SMNVEV (reference sequence). V was clipped by 2 bases and J by 4 bases; unmatched bases: 13. The CDR3 loop reads CASSLPPTSRGVETQYF. The CDR3 DNA follows: TGTGCCAGCAGTTTACCCCCCACTAGCCGGGGGGTAGAGACCCAGTACTTC.

V is TRBV27 and J is TRBJ1-1; 7 nucleotides agree with TRBD1. V gave up 8 bases and J gave up 4 bases; unmatched junction bases: 7. CDR3 length equals 13 residues. Germline V gene data show CDR1 as MNHEY and CDR2 as SMNVEV (reference sequence). CDR3 sequence (DNA): TGTGCCAGCTCCTTCGACAGGGCCACTGAAGCTTTCTTT. It specifies CASSFDRATEAFF.

The CDR3 is CSVASGGGYEQYF. The CDR3, as DNA: TGCAGCGTTGCTTCAGGGGGCGGGTACGAGCAGTACTTC. The chain recombines TRBV29-1 with TRBJ2-7; 8 bases are shared with TRBD1. The CDR3 sequence is 13 residues long. The V segment lost 4 bases and the J segment 4 bases; nucleotides outside the gene matches: 6. Germline CDR1 and CDR2: SQVTM and ANQGSEA.

This chain joins TRBV27 and TRBJ2-1; TRBD2 matches at 9 bases. Germline V gene lookup returns CDR1 MNHEY and CDR2 SMNVEV (reference sequence). There are 17 residues in the CDR3. Unmatched junction bases numbered 9, after V lost 2 bases and J lost 4 bases. In nucleotides, the CDR3 is TGTGCCAGCAGTTTAGGGGGAACGAGCGGGAGGTACAATGAGCAGTTCTTC. As protein: CASSLGGTSGRYNEQFF.

The chain couples TRBV10-1 to TRBJ1-2, with D perhaps TRBD1 (6 bases). Germline CDR1 and CDR2: WNHNN and SYGVQD (reference sequence). V gave up 2 bases and J gave up 8 bases, with 21 bases separating them. This CDR3 region has 16 residues. The CDR3 loop reads CASSETHRTDNGGYTF. In nucleotides, the CDR3 is TGCGCCAGCAGTGAGACCCACCGGACAGACAACGGGGGCTACACCTTC.

J is TRBJ2-3 and V is TRBV6-4; D gene ambiguous. With 1 base removed from V and 0 bases from J, the gap between germline ends came to 8 bases. CDR3 length: 15 residues. Germline V gene data show CDR1 as MRHNA and CDR2 as SNTAGT. CDR3 region: CASSDYADSTDTQYF. Here the CDR3 DNA reads TGTGCCAGCAGTGACTACGCGGACAGCACAGATACGCAGTATTTT.

The rearrangement uses TRBV27 and TRBJ2-1; D may be TRBD2 (6 bases). This CDR3 has 16 residues. Germline V gene sequence: CDR1 MNHEY, CDR2 SMNVEV (reference sequence). V was pared by 5 bases and J by 0 bases, with 14 bases between. This CDR3 reads CASSPQRASSYNEQFF. As DNA, the CDR3 is TGTGCCAGCAGTCCCCAGCGGGCTAGCTCCTACAATGAGCAGTTCTTC.

This chain's CDR3 is CASSTRLAGGSVELFF. The CDR3 DNA follows: TGTGCCAGCAGCACCCGACTAGCGGGAGGGAGTGTGGAGCTGTTTTTT. The gene calls are TRBV11-2 and TRBJ2-2, with TRBD2 matching over 14 bases. J was trimmed by 10 bases and V by 5 bases; bases with no gene match: 9. The CDR3 loop spans 16 amino acids. Looked up from germline, CDR1 is SGHAT and CDR2 is FQNNGV.

The gene calls are TRBV18 and TRBJ2-7, with 9 positions matching TRBD1. CDR1 KGHSH and CDR2 LQKENI come from the germline V gene. CDR3 size: 15 residues. With V trimmed by 3 bases and J by 7 bases, 10 bases remained unmatched. This chain's CDR3 is CASSPGGQGLGEQYF. DNA of the CDR3: TGTGCCAGCTCACCGGGCGGACAGGGGTTAGGGGAGCAGTACTTC. The entire variable domain, with the rest obtained from reference TRBV18 and TRBJ2-7, is as follows: NAGVMQNPRHLVRRRGQEARLRCSPMKGHSHVYWYRQLPEEGLKFMVYLQKENIIDESGMPKERFSAEFPKEGPSILRIQQVVRGDSAAYFCASSPGGQGLGEQYFGPGTRLTVT.

This clone occurred a few times. The CDR3, as DNA: TGTGCCAGCAGCGTGGGGGACCCGGGGGACACTGAAGCTTTCTTT. It specifies CASSVGDPGDTEAFF. V gene TRBV9 combines with J gene TRBJ1-1; D is possibly TRBD1 (5 bases). The CDR3 contains 15 residues. The germline V and J ends were trimmed by 2 bases and 3 bases, with 14 bases remaining between them. Germline values: CDR1 SGDLS, CDR2 YYNGEE. Combining the CDR3 with reference TRBV9 and TRBJ1-1 gives the whole variable domain DSGVTQTPKHLITATGQRVTLRCSPRSGDLSVYWYQQSLDQGLQFLIQYYNGEERAKGNILERFSAQQFPDLHSELNLSSLELGDSALYFCASSVGDPGDTEAFFGQGTRLTVV.

The chain recombines TRBV23-1 with TRBJ2-5; 9 nucleotides match TRBD2. TRBV23-1 is annotated as an ORF whose role is uncertain. With V trimmed by 3 bases and J by 2 bases, 16 bases remained unmatched. The CDR3 extends over 19 amino acids. The CDR3 here is CASSQFGTSTHLMQETQYF. DNA of the CDR3: TGCGCCAGCAGTCAGTTTGGGACTAGCACCCACCTGATGCAAGAGACCCAGTACTTC.